What follows are 9 T cell receptor beta chains derived from one specimen sequenced in a study of blood T cell repertoires in COVID-19. The protocol was immunoSEQ multiplex PCR, while the TCRdb copy is restricted to in-frame clones and leaves out a portion. This table holds roughly 75,000 clones, approximately 90% found once. The source material was peripheral blood. Source of these receptors: a man in his sixties with acute or convalescent COVID-19.

This sequence joins TRBV18 and TRBJ2-7, with a possible D match to TRBD2 (5 bases). The CDR3 has 16 amino acids. In germline, CDR1 is KGHSH, CDR2 LQKENI. V gave up 0 bases and J gave up 7 bases, with 19 bases separating them. This CDR3 reads CASSPPSGNFVLEQYF. CDR3 sequence (DNA): TGTGCCAGCTCACCACCATCCGGGAACTTTGTTTTGGAGCAGTACTTC. The whole variable domain, remainder taken from reference TRBV18 and TRBJ2-7, is NAGVMQNPRHLVRRRGQEARLRCSPMKGHSHVYWYRQLPEEGLKFMVYLQKENIIDESGMPKERFSAEFPKEGPSILRIQQVVRGDSAAYFCASSPPSGNFVLEQYFGPGTRLTVT.

This sequence joins TRBV19 and TRBJ1-1; D is ambiguous. This CDR3 is built from 15 residues. Germline loops: CDR1 LNHDA, CDR2 SQIVND (reference sequence). Between the trimmed V and J ends, which lost 7 bases and 0 bases, there was a span of 15 bases. The CDR3 is CASKHGRDMNTEAFF. The CDR3 DNA reads TGTGCCAGTAAACATGGGAGAGACATGAACACTGAAGCTTTCTTT.

The V call is TRBV5-1, the J call TRBJ2-7; 9 nucleotides line up with TRBD2. After removal of 5 bases from V and 5 bases from J, the junction contained 8 bases not matched to a gene. The CDR3 is made up of 14 amino acids. Per germline, CDR1 SGHRS and CDR2 YFSETQ. The CDR3 region has the DNA TGCGCCAGCAGGTCCGTAGCGGGAGCTGACGAGCAGTACTTC. Translated, it gives CASRSVAGADEQYF.

This clone appeared once. A read error may account for a junction end that differs from germline. This chain uses TRBV11-2 with TRBJ2-1; D is uncertain. The CDR3 sequence is 13 residues long. Per germline, CDR1 SGHAT and CDR2 FQNNGV. The CDR3 DNA follows: TGTGCCAGCAGGTTAGATCCCCAGCGAACCCAGTTCTTC. Its translation is CASRLDPQRTQFF.

CDR3 in amino acids: CASSQDGSGGGLDTQYF. CDR3 coding DNA: TGCGCCAGCAGCCAAGATGGATCAGGGGGCGGTCTGGATACGCAGTATTTT. The chain is built from TRBV4-1 and TRBJ2-3; 8 positions agree with TRBD1. The trim removed 0 bases at V and 6 bases at J, leaving 11 bases unmatched. CDR3 length: 17 residues. CDR1 is MGHRA and CDR2 is YSYEKL in the germline V gene.

The chain employs TRBV7-3 and TRBJ2-2; 11 nucleotides line up with TRBD2. The CDR3 contains 16 residues. CDR1 and CDR2 (germline): SGHTA, FQGTGA. With 5 bases clipped from V and 4 bases from J, the junction kept 6 bases outside the gene matches. DNA for the CDR3: TGTGCCAGCAGCAAACCTAGCGGGAGGACCACCGGGGAGCTGTTTTTT. Translated, it gives CASSKPSGRTTGELFF.

The V and J genes are TRBV30 and TRBJ2-3; the match to TRBD2 covers 8 bases. Germline CDR1 and CDR2: GTSNPN and SVGIG (reference sequence). With 1 base clipped from V and 6 bases from J, the junction kept 15 bases outside the gene matches. The CDR3 extends over 17 amino acids. The DNA for the CDR3 is TGTGCCTGGAGTGGGGGTGGGATAGCGGGGTATTTTGATACGCAGTATTTT. Translating gives CAWSGGGIAGYFDTQYF.

The chain combines TRBV5-1 with TRBJ2-7; a possible D gene is TRBD1 (6 bases). The CDR3 consists of 13 residues. V dropped 4 bases and J dropped 1 base, with 9 bases sitting between them. CDR1 and CDR2 (germline): SGHRS, YFSETQ. In DNA form, the CDR3 reads TGCGCCAGCAGCCACGGGACATCCTACGAGCAGTACTTC. It is translated as CASSHGTSYEQYF.

The chain couples TRBV7-3 to TRBJ1-1; D gene unclear. The germline V and J ends were trimmed by 6 bases and 5 bases, with 13 bases remaining between them. The CDR3 runs to 13 residues. The V gene's germline CDR1 is SGHTA and CDR2 FQGTGA. The CDR3 DNA follows: TGTGCCAGCAGTAAGGAGCAGTGGACTGAAGCTTTCTTT. Protein sequence: CASSKEQWTEAFF.